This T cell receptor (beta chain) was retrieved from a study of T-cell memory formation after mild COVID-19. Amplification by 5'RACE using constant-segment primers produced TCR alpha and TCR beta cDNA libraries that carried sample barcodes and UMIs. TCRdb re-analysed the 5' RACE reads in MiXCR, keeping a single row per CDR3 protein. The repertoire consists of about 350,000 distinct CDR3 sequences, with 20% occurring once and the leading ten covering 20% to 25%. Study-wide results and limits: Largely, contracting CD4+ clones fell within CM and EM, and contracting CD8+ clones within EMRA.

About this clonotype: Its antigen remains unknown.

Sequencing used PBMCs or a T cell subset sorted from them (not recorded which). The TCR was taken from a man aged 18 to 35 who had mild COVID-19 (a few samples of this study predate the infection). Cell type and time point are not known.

The CDR3 protein is CASSFNNEQFF. CDR3 DNA sequence: TGTGCCAGCAGTTTCAACAATGAGCAGTTCTTC. The rearrangement joins TRBV12-3 or TRBV12-4 to TRBJ2-1; D is ambiguous. The CDR3 loop spans 11 amino acids. Trimming pared 3 bases from V and 5 bases from J, leaving 2 bases between.